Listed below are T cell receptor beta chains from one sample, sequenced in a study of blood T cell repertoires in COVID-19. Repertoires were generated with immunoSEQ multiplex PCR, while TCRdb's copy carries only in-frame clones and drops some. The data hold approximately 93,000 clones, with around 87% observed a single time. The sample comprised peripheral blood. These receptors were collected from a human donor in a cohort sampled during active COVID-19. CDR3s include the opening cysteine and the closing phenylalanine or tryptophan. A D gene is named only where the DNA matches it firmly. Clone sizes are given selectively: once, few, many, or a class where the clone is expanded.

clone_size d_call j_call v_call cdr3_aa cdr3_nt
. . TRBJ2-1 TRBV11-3 CASSLRQSSYNEQFF TGTGCCAGCAGCTTACGACAGAGCTCCTACAATGAGCAGTTCTTC
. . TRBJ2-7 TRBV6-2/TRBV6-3 CASSPRDLAYEQYF TGTGCCAGCAGTCCCAGGGACTTGGCCTACGAGCAGTACTTC
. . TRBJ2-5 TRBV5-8 CASSLGQGGGQETQYF TGTGCCAGCAGCTTGGGACAGGGCGGAGGGCAAGAGACCCAGTACTTC
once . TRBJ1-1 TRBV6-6 CASSSQDVTEAFF TGTGCCAGCAGTTCACAGGATGTCACTGAAGCTTTCTTT
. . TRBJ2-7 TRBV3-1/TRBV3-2 CASSPSEPIYSYEQYF TGTGCCAGCAGCCCCTCGGAGCCGATATACTCCTACGAGCAGTACTTC
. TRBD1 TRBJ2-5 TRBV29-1 CSAGQGEETQYF TGCAGCGCGGGACAGGGAGAAGAGACCCAGTACTTC
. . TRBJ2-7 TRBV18 CASSPLPGQFSYEQYF TGTGCCAGCTCACCCCTTCCCGGACAGTTCTCCTACGAGCAGTACTTC
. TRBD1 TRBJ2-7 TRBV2 CASSTGVGEQYF TGTGCCAGCAGTACAGGGGTAGGCGAGCAGTACTTC
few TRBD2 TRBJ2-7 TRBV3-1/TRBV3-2 CASSQSGTSGSYEQYF TGTGCCAGCAGCCAAAGTGGAACTAGCGGCTCCTACGAGCAGTACTTC
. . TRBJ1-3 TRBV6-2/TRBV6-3 CASSYDAAGNTIYF TGTGCCAGCAGTTACGACGCGGCTGGAAACACCATATATTTT
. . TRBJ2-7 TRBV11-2 CASSPGLSSEQYF TGTGCCAGCAGCCCAGGGCTTTCGTCCGAGCAGTACTTC
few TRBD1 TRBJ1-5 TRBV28 CASRAGTVSNQPQHF TGTGCCAGCAGGGCTGGGACAGTCAGCAATCAGCCCCAGCATTTT
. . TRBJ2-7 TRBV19 CASSKVEVPDEQYF TGTGCCAGTAGTAAAGTAGAGGTCCCTGACGAGCAGTACTTC
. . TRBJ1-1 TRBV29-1 CSAPQGPEAFF TGCAGCGCACCACAGGGCCCTGAAGCTTTCTTT
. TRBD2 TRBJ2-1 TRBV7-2 CASSLVWASGGNEQFF TGTGCCAGCAGCTTAGTTTGGGCTAGCGGGGGGAATGAGCAGTTCTTC
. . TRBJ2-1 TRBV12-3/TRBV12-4 CASNVLLREQFF TGTGCCAGCAACGTACTTCTACGTGAGCAGTTCTTC
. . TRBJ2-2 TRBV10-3 CAISESGGWTGELFF TGTGCCATCAGTGAGTCGGGGGGTTGGACCGGGGAGCTGTTTTTT
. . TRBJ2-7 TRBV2 CASSPGVIPPIYEQYF TGTGCCAGCAGTCCAGGGGTCATCCCCCCAATCTACGAGCAGTACTTC
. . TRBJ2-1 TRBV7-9 CASSMGQAYNEQFF TGTGCCAGCAGCATGGGACAAGCCTACAATGAGCAGTTCTTC
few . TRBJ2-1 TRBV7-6 CASSSNYNEQFF TGTGCCAGCAGCTCCAATTACAATGAGCAGTTCTTC
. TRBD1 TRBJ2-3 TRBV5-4 CASSRSGTGVQDTQYF TGTGCCAGCAGCCGCTCCGGGACAGGGGTTCAAGATACGCAGTATTTT
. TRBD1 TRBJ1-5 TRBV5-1 CASSVPGQRVYSNQPQHF TGCGCCAGCAGCGTACCGGGACAGCGGGTTTATAGCAATCAGCCCCAGCATTTT
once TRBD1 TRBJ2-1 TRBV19 CASSIGTGDEQFF TGTGCCAGTAGTATAGGGACAGGGGATGAGCAGTTCTTC
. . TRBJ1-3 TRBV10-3 CAITGTTGNTIYF TGTGCCATCACCGGGACAACTGGAAACACCATATATTTT
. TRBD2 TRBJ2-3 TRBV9 CASSAGLAGDTQYF TGTGCCAGCAGCGCGGGACTAGCAGGAGATACGCAGTATTTT
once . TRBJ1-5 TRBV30 CAWSPPGGGGQPQHF TGTGCCTGGAGTCCCCCGGGGGGAGGCGGTCAGCCCCAGCATTTT
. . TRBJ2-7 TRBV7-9 CASSLGDGGEQYF TGTGCCAGCAGCTTAGGAGACGGGGGCGAGCAGTACTTC
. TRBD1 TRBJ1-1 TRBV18 CASSADRMNTEAFF TGTGCCAGCTCAGCGGACAGGATGAACACTGAAGCTTTCTTT
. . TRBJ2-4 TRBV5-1 CASSLDVGIQYF TGCGCCAGCAGCTTGGATGTCGGGATTCAGTACTTC
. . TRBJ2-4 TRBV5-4 CASSNQRLGAKNIQYF TGTGCCAGCAGCAATCAGCGCCTTGGCGCCAAAAACATTCAGTACTTC
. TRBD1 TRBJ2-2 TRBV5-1 CASSSTGDTYTGELFF TGCGCCAGCAGCTCTACAGGGGACACCTACACCGGGGAGCTGTTTTTT
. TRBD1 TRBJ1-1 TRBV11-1 CASTTGAGETEAFF TGTGCCAGCACTACAGGGGCCGGGGAGACTGAAGCTTTCTTT
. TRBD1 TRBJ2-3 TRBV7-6 CASSARQGVSGTDTQYF TGTGCCAGCAGCGCCAGACAGGGGGTAAGCGGGACAGATACGCAGTATTTT
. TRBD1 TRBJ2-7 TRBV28 CASSSGTVYEQYF TGTGCCAGCAGTTCCGGGACAGTCTACGAGCAGTACTTC
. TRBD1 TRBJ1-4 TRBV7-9 CASSTPWTGTNEKLFF TGTGCCAGCAGCACCCCCTGGACAGGGACTAATGAAAAACTGTTTTTT
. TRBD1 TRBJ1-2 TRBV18 CASSPPNPGTGGHGYTF TGTGCCAGCTCACCACCGAACCCCGGGACAGGAGGTCATGGCTACACCTTC
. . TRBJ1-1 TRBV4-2 CASSQGYGGEAFF TGTGCCAGCAGCCAAGGGTACGGGGGAGAAGCTTTCTTT
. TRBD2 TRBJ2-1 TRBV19 CASRGLAGGLNNEQFF TGTGCCAGTAGGGGACTAGCGGGAGGTCTCAACAATGAGCAGTTCTTC
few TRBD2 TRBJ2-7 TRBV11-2 CASSFSSGGYEQYF TGTGCCAGCAGCTTCAGTAGCGGGGGCTACGAGCAGTACTTC
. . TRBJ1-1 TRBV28 CASSPWRGRNTEAFF TGTGCCAGCAGTCCTTGGCGGGGCCGGAACACTGAAGCTTTCTTT
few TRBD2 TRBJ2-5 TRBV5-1 CASTFAGTREETQYF TGCGCCAGCACCTTCGCCGGGACTAGGGAGGAGACCCAGTACTTC